These T cell receptor beta chains were read from a single sample in a study of cytomegalovirus exposure and HLA in healthy donors. The data were produced by immunoSEQ multiplex PCR, yet TCRdb's version contains in-frame clones alone and is incomplete. The profile shows 180,000 or so clones, approximately 86% of them singletons. Source material: PBMCs. These TCRs come from a woman aged 25 to 39 in good health and CMV-seronegative. The CDR3 runs from the conserved cysteine through the conserved F or W. The D gene is left open where the match is weak. The listing skips clone size in some rows; elsewhere it reads once, few, many or a size class.

v_call: TRBV28
clone_size: few
j_call: TRBJ2-7
d_call: TRBD1
cdr3_nt: TGTGCCACAAGACAGGGGACAACCTACGAGCAGTACTTC
cdr3_aa: CATRQGTTYEQYF

v_call: TRBV6-5
clone_size: .
j_call: TRBJ2-5
d_call: TRBD2
cdr3_nt: TGTGCCAGCAGCCCCGGGGTAGCGGGGGGGGAGACCCAGTACTTC
cdr3_aa: CASSPGVAGGETQYF

v_call: TRBV18
clone_size: .
j_call: TRBJ2-7
d_call: TRBD1
cdr3_nt: TGTGCCAGCTCACCATACAGGGACAGGTACGAGCAGTACTTC
cdr3_aa: CASSPYRDRYEQYF

v_call: TRBV30
clone_size: .
j_call: TRBJ2-5
d_call: TRBD1
cdr3_nt: TGTGCCTGGGACAGGGTGATTGGAGAGACCCAATACTTC
cdr3_aa: CAWDRVIGETQYF

v_call: TRBV5-6
clone_size: .
j_call: TRBJ2-7
d_call: TRBD2
cdr3_nt: TGTGCCAGCAGTTTGGGGGGGGGAAACAGCTACGAGCAGTACTTC
cdr3_aa: CASSLGGGNSYEQYF

v_call: TRBV19
clone_size: .
j_call: TRBJ2-6
d_call: .
cdr3_nt: TGTGCCAGTAGTATCTACGGTTCTGGGGCCAACGTCCTGACTTTC
cdr3_aa: CASSIYGSGANVLTF

v_call: TRBV15
clone_size: .
j_call: TRBJ2-1
d_call: TRBD1
cdr3_nt: TGTGCCATTGGGACAGAATTTTACAATGAGCAGTTCTTC
cdr3_aa: CAIGTEFYNEQFF

v_call: TRBV28
clone_size: .
j_call: TRBJ2-7
d_call: .
cdr3_nt: TGTGCCACTGCTATGGGGGCCACCTACGAGCAGTACTTC
cdr3_aa: CATAMGATYEQYF

v_call: TRBV7-2
clone_size: .
j_call: TRBJ1-1
d_call: .
cdr3_nt: TGTGCCAGCAGCCTGGAGGGGCTGAACACTGAAGCTTTCTTT
cdr3_aa: CASSLEGLNTEAFF

v_call: TRBV5-1
clone_size: once
j_call: TRBJ2-2
d_call: .
cdr3_nt: TGCGCCAGCAGCCCACTAGGGGGACCCGGGGAGCTGTTTTTT
cdr3_aa: CASSPLGGPGELFF

v_call: TRBV6-1
clone_size: .
j_call: TRBJ1-1
d_call: .
cdr3_nt: TGTGCCACCCACGGACAGCGGATCCTGAACACTGAAGCTTTCTTT
cdr3_aa: CATHGQRILNTEAFF

v_call: TRBV4-2
clone_size: .
j_call: TRBJ1-4
d_call: TRBD1
cdr3_nt: TGTGCCAGCAGCCAAGATCCGGGGTTGGAAGGACAGGGAAATGAAAAACTGTTTTTT
cdr3_aa: CASSQDPGLEGQGNEKLFF

v_call: TRBV5-6
clone_size: few
j_call: TRBJ2-6
d_call: .
cdr3_nt: TGTGCCAGCAGCTCCCCTACCTCCGGGGCCAACGTCCTGACTTTC
cdr3_aa: CASSSPTSGANVLTF

v_call: TRBV19
clone_size: .
j_call: TRBJ1-3
d_call: .
cdr3_nt: TGTGCCAGCACCCCTCGACTCCTTTCTGGAAACACCATATATTTT
cdr3_aa: CASTPRLLSGNTIYF

v_call: TRBV2
clone_size: few
j_call: TRBJ2-2
d_call: .
cdr3_nt: TGTGCCAGCAGTGAAAACGGGGGGAACACCGGGGAGCTGTTTTTT
cdr3_aa: CASSENGGNTGELFF

v_call: TRBV28
clone_size: once
j_call: TRBJ2-2
d_call: TRBD2
cdr3_nt: TGTGCCAGCAGTTTACTTCTGGGACTAGCGGTGAACACCGGGGAGCTGTTTTTT
cdr3_aa: CASSLLLGLAVNTGELFF

v_call: TRBV28
clone_size: .
j_call: TRBJ1-1
d_call: .
cdr3_nt: TGTGCCAGCAGTTCCCGCCGGCGGGTCCCCAACACTGAAGCTTTCTTT
cdr3_aa: CASSSRRRVPNTEAFF

v_call: TRBV7-6
clone_size: .
j_call: TRBJ2-1
d_call: .
cdr3_nt: TGTGCCAGCAGCCAGGGGCTAGGTAATGAGCAGTTCTTC
cdr3_aa: CASSQGLGNEQFF

v_call: TRBV28
clone_size: .
j_call: TRBJ1-2
d_call: .
cdr3_nt: TGTGCCAGCAGGAGCTCTGCGGGGGGAGCTTGGGGCTACACCTTC
cdr3_aa: CASRSSAGGAWGYTF

v_call: TRBV19
clone_size: few
j_call: TRBJ2-3
d_call: TRBD2
cdr3_nt: TGTGCCAGTAGTTCCCTAGGACTAGCGGGAGGAGGGGTAGATACGCAGTATTTT
cdr3_aa: CASSSLGLAGGGVDTQYF

v_call: TRBV9
clone_size: .
j_call: TRBJ1-3
d_call: TRBD1
cdr3_nt: TGTGCCAGCAGCCCAAGGGGGCCTGGAAACACCATATATTTT
cdr3_aa: CASSPRGPGNTIYF

v_call: TRBV28
clone_size: .
j_call: TRBJ1-1
d_call: TRBD1
cdr3_nt: TGTGCCAGCAGTCGACGGCTGGGACAGCTGAACACTGAAGCTTTCTTT
cdr3_aa: CASSRRLGQLNTEAFF

v_call: TRBV11-1
clone_size: .
j_call: TRBJ2-3
d_call: TRBD2
cdr3_nt: TGTGCCAGCAGCTTAGCGCTGGCGGGAGGACTCACAGATACGCAGTATTTT
cdr3_aa: CASSLALAGGLTDTQYF

v_call: TRBV28
clone_size: .
j_call: TRBJ1-1
d_call: TRBD1
cdr3_nt: TGTGCCAGCCGAGTGGCCCTTGACAGGGGGTTGACTGAAGCTTTCTTT
cdr3_aa: CASRVALDRGLTEAFF

v_call: TRBV2
clone_size: .
j_call: TRBJ2-7
d_call: TRBD2
cdr3_nt: TGTGCCAGCATAGGGCTAGCGGGGCGTCTTGGGTACGAGCAGTACTTC
cdr3_aa: CASIGLAGRLGYEQYF

v_call: TRBV21-1
clone_size: .
j_call: TRBJ2-7
d_call: .
cdr3_nt: TGTGCCAGCAACCCTCAAGGCTCAGGCTACCCTAAGATGAAGCAGTACTTC
cdr3_aa: CASNPQGSGYPKMKQYF

v_call: TRBV5-6
clone_size: .
j_call: TRBJ2-7
d_call: .
cdr3_nt: TGTGCCAGCAGCTTGGCCGCCTACGAGCAGTACTTC
cdr3_aa: CASSLAAYEQYF

v_call: TRBV7-3
clone_size: few
j_call: TRBJ2-1
d_call: .
cdr3_nt: TGTGCCAGCAGCCTCGGACTCCGCTCCTACAATGAGCAGTTCTTC
cdr3_aa: CASSLGLRSYNEQFF

v_call: TRBV6-5
clone_size: once
j_call: TRBJ2-1
d_call: TRBD1
cdr3_nt: TGTGCCAGCACTCCCCGAACAGGGGGCGGGCAGTTCTTC
cdr3_aa: CASTPRTGGGQFF

v_call: TRBV4-1
clone_size: once
j_call: TRBJ1-4
d_call: TRBD1
cdr3_nt: TGCGCCAGCAGCAACCGGGACAGGGGAGGGGAAAAACTGTTTTTT
cdr3_aa: CASSNRDRGGEKLFF

v_call: TRBV28
clone_size: .
j_call: TRBJ2-7
d_call: TRBD1
cdr3_nt: TGTGCCAGCAGCCCTTCGGGACAGGGCTACGAGCAGTACTTC
cdr3_aa: CASSPSGQGYEQYF

v_call: TRBV28
clone_size: .
j_call: TRBJ1-2
d_call: TRBD1
cdr3_nt: TGTGCCAGCAGTTTAAGTGACAGGGAGATCCCCGGCTACACCTTC
cdr3_aa: CASSLSDREIPGYTF

v_call: TRBV6-1
clone_size: .
j_call: TRBJ2-2
d_call: TRBD2
cdr3_nt: TGTGCCAGTAGCGGGCGGATCACCGGGGAGCTGTTTTTT
cdr3_aa: CASSGRITGELFF

v_call: TRBV19
clone_size: .
j_call: TRBJ2-7
d_call: .
cdr3_nt: TGTGCCAGTAGTAGGGCGACTACCTACGAGCAGTACTTC
cdr3_aa: CASSRATTYEQYF

v_call: TRBV11-2
clone_size: .
j_call: TRBJ2-7
d_call: TRBD2
cdr3_nt: TGTGCCAGCAGCCTAGCGGGGGGGTATGAAGAGCAGTACTTC
cdr3_aa: CASSLAGGYEEQYF

v_call: TRBV29-1
clone_size: once
j_call: TRBJ2-5
d_call: .
cdr3_nt: TGCAGCGTTGATTGGCAGAAAGAGACCCAGTACTTC
cdr3_aa: CSVDWQKETQYF

v_call: TRBV29-1
clone_size: .
j_call: TRBJ1-2
d_call: TRBD1
cdr3_nt: TGCAGCGTTGAAAGGGACAGGGGTTATGGCTACACCTTC
cdr3_aa: CSVERDRGYGYTF

v_call: TRBV28
clone_size: .
j_call: TRBJ1-4
d_call: TRBD1
cdr3_nt: TGTGCCAGCAGTTTCGGGGACAGGGTTACCGAAAAACTGTTTTTT
cdr3_aa: CASSFGDRVTEKLFF

v_call: TRBV7-6
clone_size: .
j_call: TRBJ2-5
d_call: .
cdr3_nt: TGTGCCAGCAGCTTAGGGGCGGGGGCCCAGAAGACCCAGTACTTC
cdr3_aa: CASSLGAGAQKTQYF

v_call: TRBV5-6
clone_size: .
j_call: TRBJ1-5
d_call: TRBD1
cdr3_nt: TGTGCCAGCAGCTTGGGCAGGGGGTTAGGGCAGCCCCAGCATTTT
cdr3_aa: CASSLGRGLGQPQHF

v_call: TRBV28
clone_size: .
j_call: TRBJ2-1
d_call: TRBD2
cdr3_nt: TGTGCCAGCAGTTTATGGGCTAGCGGAGGTTACAATGAGCAGTTCTTC
cdr3_aa: CASSLWASGGYNEQFF

v_call: TRBV7-6
clone_size: .
j_call: TRBJ2-7
d_call: TRBD2
cdr3_nt: TGTGCCAGCAGCCTTAGCGGGAGTAGGAACGAGCAGTACTTC
cdr3_aa: CASSLSGSRNEQYF

v_call: TRBV11-3
clone_size: .
j_call: TRBJ2-1
d_call: .
cdr3_nt: TGTGCCAGCAGCTTAGGCTTGTCGGGGGGCAATGAGGATGAGCAGTTCTTC
cdr3_aa: CASSLGLSGGNEDEQFF

v_call: TRBV13
clone_size: .
j_call: TRBJ2-7
d_call: .
cdr3_nt: TGTGCCAGCGGGGGCCCGACAAGCTACGAGCAGTACTTC
cdr3_aa: CASGGPTSYEQYF

v_call: TRBV6-1
clone_size: .
j_call: TRBJ2-5
d_call: TRBD1
cdr3_nt: TGTGCCAGCAGTGAAGCCGCCAGGGGGAACTGGGAGACCCAGTACTTC
cdr3_aa: CASSEAARGNWETQYF

v_call: TRBV5-1
clone_size: .
j_call: TRBJ2-3
d_call: TRBD2
cdr3_nt: TGCGCCAGCAGCACTCGAGGGACTAGCTTTGGCACAGATACGCAGTATTTT
cdr3_aa: CASSTRGTSFGTDTQYF

v_call: TRBV28
clone_size: .
j_call: TRBJ2-3
d_call: TRBD1
cdr3_nt: TGTGCCAGCAGTTTGCCCACATTCAGGGGGCTCACAGATACGCAGTATTTT
cdr3_aa: CASSLPTFRGLTDTQYF

v_call: TRBV5-4
clone_size: .
j_call: TRBJ2-7
d_call: .
cdr3_nt: TGTGCCAGCAGCGGCATACAGGGACCGGGGGGCGAGCAGTACTTC
cdr3_aa: CASSGIQGPGGEQYF

v_call: TRBV5-8
clone_size: .
j_call: TRBJ2-1
d_call: .
cdr3_nt: TGTGCCAGCAGCTTGGCTCCCGCGACTACAGTCTACAATGAGCAGTTCTTC
cdr3_aa: CASSLAPATTVYNEQFF

v_call: TRBV10-1
clone_size: .
j_call: TRBJ2-4
d_call: .
cdr3_nt: TGCGCCAGCAGTCCCGGCCGGGACATTCAGTACTTC
cdr3_aa: CASSPGRDIQYF

v_call: TRBV7-9
clone_size: .
j_call: TRBJ1-3
d_call: .
cdr3_nt: TGTGCCAGCAGTCAATTAGGACAGCCTGGAAACACCATATATTTT
cdr3_aa: CASSQLGQPGNTIYF

v_call: TRBV5-1
clone_size: .
j_call: TRBJ1-2
d_call: TRBD1
cdr3_nt: TGCGCCAGCAGCGGCCGACAGGGGGCCTTGGGTGGCTACACCTTC
cdr3_aa: CASSGRQGALGGYTF

v_call: TRBV28
clone_size: .
j_call: TRBJ2-5
d_call: .
cdr3_nt: TGTGCCAGCAGCCGCCCCTCACAGGGCCAAGAGACCCAGTACTTC
cdr3_aa: CASSRPSQGQETQYF

v_call: TRBV6-1
clone_size: .
j_call: TRBJ2-3
d_call: TRBD2
cdr3_nt: TGTGCCAGCAGTGAAGCGGGTAGCGGGAAGGGGACAGATACGCAGTATTTT
cdr3_aa: CASSEAGSGKGTDTQYF

v_call: TRBV4-1
clone_size: once
j_call: TRBJ2-3
d_call: TRBD2
cdr3_nt: TGCGCCAGCAGCCAAGAGGGGTCACTAGCGAGCACAGATACGCAGTATTTT
cdr3_aa: CASSQEGSLASTDTQYF

v_call: TRBV6-5
clone_size: few
j_call: TRBJ1-1
d_call: .
cdr3_nt: TGTGCCAGTTCCAGGTTCCCTGAAGCTTTCTTT
cdr3_aa: CASSRFPEAFF

v_call: TRBV29-1
clone_size: .
j_call: TRBJ2-1
d_call: .
cdr3_nt: TGCAGCGTTGAAGAGGTGGCGGGATTGTACAATGAGCAGTTCTTC
cdr3_aa: CSVEEVAGLYNEQFF

v_call: TRBV27
clone_size: .
j_call: TRBJ1-2
d_call: .
cdr3_nt: TGTGCCAGCAGAGACAGCACTAACTATGGCTACACCTTC
cdr3_aa: CASRDSTNYGYTF

v_call: TRBV6-1
clone_size: .
j_call: TRBJ1-5
d_call: TRBD1
cdr3_nt: TGTGCCAGCAGCGGGACAGGGAATCAGCCCCAGCATTTT
cdr3_aa: CASSGTGNQPQHF